This TCR beta chain appears in the sequencing data of a study of PD-L1 blockade in urothelial cancer. The wider study: Median T cell yield from tumor specimens was over 1,300 cells.

The length of the CDR3 is 14 residues. V was cut by 3 bases and J by 2 bases, with 9 bases left in between. Germline V gene sequence: CDR1 SGHNT, CDR2 YENEEA. Generated by immunoSEQ multiplex PCR, the TCRdb table keeps only in-frame clones and is missing some. The sample lists just over 35,000 clones; approximately 34% were seen once. The diagnosis in patients was locally advanced or metastatic urothelial carcinoma. V usage is TRBV11-3 and J usage is TRBJ2-3; D is unclear. Sample: tumor tissue, taken before atezolizumab (anti-PD-L1) treatment. This TCR was recovered from a man aged 55 to 70 with urothelial cancer. The CDR3 DNA sequence: TGTGCCAGCAGCTTGGGTTTGCTCACAGATACGCAGTATTTT. Encoded protein: CASSLGLLTDTQYF.